This is a list of T cell receptor beta chains from one sample in a study of blood T cells in healthy people across ages. MiXCR was run by TCRdb on the 5' RACE reads, yielding one entry per CDR3 protein. This table has about 1.1 million distinct CDR3 sequences, under 40% appearing once. Sample: blood. These receptors all stem from a man between 18 and 35 years old in good health. Both conserved end residues are part of each CDR3. The D gene is left open where the match is weak. Clone size is given for some rows only: seen once, a few or many times, or a class if the clone is expanded.

J: TRBJ1-3; D: .; size: .; V: TRBV7-6; DNA: TGTGCCGGCAGCCTGGAGGGCAACTCTGGAAACACCATATATTTT; CDR3: CAGSLEGNSGNTIYF
J: TRBJ2-2; D: .; size: .; V: TRBV25-1; DNA: TGTGCCAGCAGTGTCCCCAACAGGGTCCCCGGGGAGCTGTTTTTT; CDR3: CASSVPNRVPGELFF
J: TRBJ1-6; D: .; size: few; V: TRBV7-8; DNA: TGTGCCAGCAGCGACAGACCGGCGCTGAGCTCCTATAATTCACCCCTCCACTTT; CDR3: CASSDRPALSSYNSPLHF
J: TRBJ1-5; D: .; size: .; V: TRBV4-1; DNA: TGCGCCAGCAGCCATGCATCAAGACCCGTTTTGGGCAATCAGCCCCAGCATTTT; CDR3: CASSHASRPVLGNQPQHF
J: TRBJ2-3; D: TRBD2; size: few; V: TRBV27; DNA: TGTGCCAGCAGCACCTTCAAGCGGGGCTCCTTGGATACGCAGTATTTT; CDR3: CASSTFKRGSLDTQYF
J: TRBJ2-3; D: .; size: few; V: TRBV7-2; DNA: TGTGCCAGCAGCTTAGGCGCAGGGAATCCTGGGGCGCAGTATTTT; CDR3: CASSLGAGNPGAQYF
J: TRBJ2-3; D: TRBD1; size: few; V: TRBV6-1; DNA: TGTGCCAGCAGTGAAGGGGTAGGGGGCGGGCTCCTAAAAGATACGCAGTATTTT; CDR3: CASSEGVGGGLLKDTQYF
J: TRBJ2-2; D: .; size: .; V: TRBV5-5; DNA: TGTGCCGGCAGCCCCAGGGGGGACGGGGAGCTGTTTTTT; CDR3: CAGSPRGDGELFF
J: TRBJ2-3; D: .; size: many; V: TRBV10-3; DNA: TGTGCCATCAGTGAGTTATGGCTAGCTAGCACAGATACGCAGTATTTT; CDR3: CAISELWLASTDTQYF
J: TRBJ1-1; D: TRBD1; size: .; V: TRBV12-3/TRBV12-4; DNA: TGTGCCAGCAGTCGAACCCGGGACAGGGGTTACACTGAAGCTTTCTTT; CDR3: CASSRTRDRGYTEAFF
J: TRBJ2-2; D: .; size: .; V: TRBV24-1; DNA: TGTGCCACCAGTGATTTGCAATTGGGCAACACCGGGGAGCTGTTTTTT; CDR3: CATSDLQLGNTGELFF
J: TRBJ2-2; D: TRBD1; size: .; V: TRBV2; DNA: TGTGCCAGCAATCACAGGGGCACCAACACCGGGGAGCTGTTTTTT; CDR3: CASNHRGTNTGELFF
J: TRBJ1-2; D: .; size: few; V: TRBV6-6; DNA: TGTGCCAGCAGTTATGACCGGGGGGTGGACGGCTACACCTTC; CDR3: CASSYDRGVDGYTF
J: TRBJ1-2; D: .; size: few; V: TRBV6-5; DNA: TGTGCCAGCAGTTGGGGGGGACCCTTCTATGGCTACACCTTC; CDR3: CASSWGGPFYGYTF
J: TRBJ1-6; D: TRBD1; size: .; V: TRBV2; DNA: TGTGCCAGCAGTGTAGGACAGGCAAATTCACCCCTCCACTTT; CDR3: CASSVGQANSPLHF
J: TRBJ1-1; D: .; size: .; V: TRBV6-5; DNA: TGTGCCAGCCGTCGGGGGAGTGAAGCTTTCTTT; CDR3: CASRRGSEAFF
J: TRBJ1-4; D: TRBD1; size: .; V: TRBV7-9; DNA: TGTGCCAGCAGTTATACAGGGGGGCCAGGCAAGAAAGAAAAACTGTTTTTT; CDR3: CASSYTGGPGKKEKLFF
J: TRBJ2-7; D: .; size: .; V: TRBV11-2; DNA: TGTGCCAGCAGCAAAAACCTTGGGGTAAGCTCCTACAATGAGCAGTACTTC; CDR3: CASSKNLGVSSYNEQYF
J: TRBJ1-1; D: .; size: .; V: TRBV5-1; DNA: TGCGCCAGCAGCCCATACTATGACAGGATGGCGAACACTGAAGCTTTCTTT; CDR3: CASSPYYDRMANTEAFF
J: TRBJ2-7; D: TRBD2; size: .; V: TRBV9; DNA: TGTGCCAGCAGCGTTTGGGGGGGGGTGAACAATGAGCAGTACTTC; CDR3: CASSVWGGVNNEQYF
J: TRBJ1-1; D: .; size: .; V: TRBV7-2; DNA: TGTGCCAGCAGCTTAGCGCCACCCTACCAACAGGGCGGTAGATATGTGGCATCTGAAGCTTTCTTT; CDR3: CASSLAPPYQQGGRYVASEAFF
J: TRBJ2-1; D: TRBD1; size: .; V: TRBV28; DNA: TGTGCCAGCAGAGACCCGGGACAGGGGAATGAGCAGTTCTTC; CDR3: CASRDPGQGNEQFF
J: TRBJ2-1; D: TRBD2; size: .; V: TRBV5-1; DNA: TGCGCCAGCAGCCCTAGCGGGGTCTCCTACAATGAGCAGTTCTTC; CDR3: CASSPSGVSYNEQFF
J: TRBJ2-1; D: .; size: .; V: TRBV4-1; DNA: TGCGCCAGCAGCCAAGTGGGGGGCTACAATGAGCAGTTCTTC; CDR3: CASSQVGGYNEQFF
J: TRBJ2-1; D: .; size: .; V: TRBV27; DNA: TGTGCCAGCAGTTTATCGGGGGTAAGGGAGCAGTTCTTC; CDR3: CASSLSGVREQFF
J: TRBJ2-3; D: TRBD2; size: few; V: TRBV12-3/TRBV12-4; DNA: TGTGCCAGCAGTTTGACTAGCGGGGGAGCCGGAGATACGCAGTATTTT; CDR3: CASSLTSGGAGDTQYF
J: TRBJ2-3; D: .; size: .; V: TRBV3-1; DNA: TGTGCCAGCAGCCCACCCGGGACCGATCCAACAGATACGCAGTATTTT; CDR3: CASSPPGTDPTDTQYF
J: TRBJ2-7; D: TRBD1; size: .; V: TRBV4-2; DNA: TGTGCCAGCAGCCTTGGGGACAGCGCTACCTACGAGCAGTACTTC; CDR3: CASSLGDSATYEQYF
J: TRBJ1-1; D: .; size: .; V: TRBV6-1; DNA: TGTGCCAGCACCCAAGCCCGGCGGAACACTGAAGCTTTCTTT; CDR3: CASTQARRNTEAFF
J: TRBJ1-1; D: TRBD1; size: few; V: TRBV6-1; DNA: TGTGCCAGCAGGCTCCGGGACAGGGGGAACACTGAAGCTTTCTTT; CDR3: CASRLRDRGNTEAFF
J: TRBJ1-2; D: TRBD1; size: many; V: TRBV11-2; DNA: TGTGCCAGCAGCTTAGAATGGTCTACAGGGGAGGGCTACACCTTC; CDR3: CASSLEWSTGEGYTF
J: TRBJ2-5; D: .; size: few; V: TRBV7-7; DNA: TGTGCTAGCAGCTTAGTGGGGGACTTACAAGAGACCCAGTACTTC; CDR3: CASSLVGDLQETQYF
J: TRBJ1-1; D: .; size: .; V: TRBV12-3/TRBV12-4; DNA: TGTGTCAGCAGATTTTCAGGGGAAACTGAAGCTTTCTTT; CDR3: CVSRFSGETEAFF
J: TRBJ1-1; D: .; size: .; V: TRBV29-1; DNA: TGCAGCGTTGAAGGGGTCACTGAAGCTTTCTTT; CDR3: CSVEGVTEAFF
J: TRBJ2-2; D: .; size: .; V: TRBV6-6; DNA: TGTGCCAGCAGTTACCCGAGGACTCAACGGAACACCGGGGAGCTGTTTTTT; CDR3: CASSYPRTQRNTGELFF
J: TRBJ2-7; D: TRBD1; size: .; V: TRBV7-9; DNA: TGTGCCAGCAGCTCCCGTCTGGACAGGGCAAGAGGTTACGAGCAGTACTTC; CDR3: CASSSRLDRARGYEQYF
J: TRBJ1-5; D: .; size: .; V: TRBV29-1; DNA: TGCAGCGTTGTTGGAGGGGCTGGACAGCCCCAGCATTTT; CDR3: CSVVGGAGQPQHF
J: TRBJ2-5; D: TRBD2; size: .; V: TRBV7-2; DNA: TGTGCCAGCAGCTTAAATGCAGGGCCCAGCGGGGGAGAGACCCAGTACTTC; CDR3: CASSLNAGPSGGETQYF
J: TRBJ2-1; D: .; size: .; V: TRBV12-3/TRBV12-4; DNA: TGTGCCAGCAGTTTTTCCCTAGTCTCCCACAATGAGCAGTTCTTC; CDR3: CASSFSLVSHNEQFF
J: TRBJ1-1; D: .; size: few; V: TRBV20-1; DNA: TGCAGCTTGACATCAGCGAACACTGAAGCTTTCTTT; CDR3: CSLTSANTEAFF
J: TRBJ1-2; D: .; size: .; V: TRBV7-9; DNA: TGTGCCAGCAGCTTCCGACTAGCCGAAGATGGCTACACCTTC; CDR3: CASSFRLAEDGYTF
J: TRBJ1-1; D: TRBD1; size: .; V: TRBV2; DNA: TGTGCCAGCATCGTCCCGGGACAGCAGAACGCTGAAGCTTTCTTT; CDR3: CASIVPGQQNAEAFF
J: TRBJ2-7; D: TRBD1; size: .; V: TRBV12-3/TRBV12-4; DNA: TGTGCCAGCAGCTATGGCGGACAGGGAAAGAACTACGAGCAGTACTTC; CDR3: CASSYGGQGKNYEQYF